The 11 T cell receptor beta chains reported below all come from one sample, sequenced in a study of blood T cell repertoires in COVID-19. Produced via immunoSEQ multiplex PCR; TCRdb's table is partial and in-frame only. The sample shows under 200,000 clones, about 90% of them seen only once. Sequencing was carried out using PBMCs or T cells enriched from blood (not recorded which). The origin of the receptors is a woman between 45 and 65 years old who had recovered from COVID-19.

CDR3 sequence: CASSLALEASGNTIYF. The CDR3 coding sequence is TGTGCCAGCAGCTTAGCGTTGGAGGCCTCTGGAAACACCATATATTTT. This rearrangement joins TRBV7-9 to TRBJ1-3; no reliable D call. V shed 0 bases and J shed 0 bases, with 9 bases lying between them. Germline-derived CDR1 and CDR2 are SEHNR and FQNEAQ (reference sequence). CDR3 size: 16 residues. Complete variable domain (other parts from reference TRBV7-9 and TRBJ1-3): DTGVSQNPRHKITKRGQNVTFRCDPISEHNRLYWYRQTLGQGPEFLTYFQNEAQLEKSRLLSDRFSAERPKGSFSTLEIQRTEQGDSAMYLCASSLALEASGNTIYFGEGSWLTVV.

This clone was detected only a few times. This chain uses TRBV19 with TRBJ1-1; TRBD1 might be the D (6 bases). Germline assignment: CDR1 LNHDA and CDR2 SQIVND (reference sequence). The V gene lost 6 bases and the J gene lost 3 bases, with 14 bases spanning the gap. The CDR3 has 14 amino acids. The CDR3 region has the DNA TGTGCCAGTAGCCCCACAGGGTGGGACACTGAAGCTTTCTTT. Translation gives CASSPTGWDTEAFF.

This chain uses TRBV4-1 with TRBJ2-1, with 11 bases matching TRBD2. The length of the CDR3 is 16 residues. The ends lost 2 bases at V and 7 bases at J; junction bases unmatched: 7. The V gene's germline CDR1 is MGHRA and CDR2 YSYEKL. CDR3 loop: CASSQPTSGKRNEQFF. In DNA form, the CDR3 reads TGCGCCAGCAGCCAACCGACTAGCGGGAAAAGAAATGAGCAGTTCTTC.

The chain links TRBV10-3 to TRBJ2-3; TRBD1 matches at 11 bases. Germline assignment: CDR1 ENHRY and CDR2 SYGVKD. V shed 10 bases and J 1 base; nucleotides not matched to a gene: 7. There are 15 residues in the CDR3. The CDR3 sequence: CASSMGQGGTDTQYF. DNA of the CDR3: TGTGCCAGTAGCATGGGACAGGGGGGCACAGATACGCAGTATTTT.

This CDR3 reads CASSFGQHTEAFF. Here the CDR3 DNA reads TGTGCCAGCAGTTTTGGGCAGCACACTGAAGCTTTCTTT. V and J are TRBV12-3 or TRBV12-4 and TRBJ1-1, with no clear D. V lost 3 bases, J lost 3 bases, and 8 bases lay in between. The CDR3 is 13 residues long.

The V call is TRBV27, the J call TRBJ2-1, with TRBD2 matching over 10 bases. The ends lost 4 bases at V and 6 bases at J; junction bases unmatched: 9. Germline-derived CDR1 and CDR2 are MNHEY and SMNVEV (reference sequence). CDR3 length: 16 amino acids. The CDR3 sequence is CASSWSSGSLVNEQFF. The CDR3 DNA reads TGTGCCAGCAGTTGGTCTAGCGGGAGCTTAGTCAATGAGCAGTTCTTC.

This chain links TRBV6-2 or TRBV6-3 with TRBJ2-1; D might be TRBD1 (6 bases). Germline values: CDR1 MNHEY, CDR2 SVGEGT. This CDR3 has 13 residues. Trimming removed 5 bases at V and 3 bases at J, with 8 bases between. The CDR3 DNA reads TGTGCCAGCAGTCGGGACAACTACAATGAGCAGTTCTTC. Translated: CASSRDNYNEQFF.

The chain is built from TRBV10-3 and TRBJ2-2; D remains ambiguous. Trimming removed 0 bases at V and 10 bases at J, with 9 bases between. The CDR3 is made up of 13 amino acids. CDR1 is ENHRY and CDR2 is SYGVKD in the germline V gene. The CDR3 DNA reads TGTGCCATCAGTGAGTCGATATTGGCGGAGCTGTTTTTT. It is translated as CAISESILAELFF.

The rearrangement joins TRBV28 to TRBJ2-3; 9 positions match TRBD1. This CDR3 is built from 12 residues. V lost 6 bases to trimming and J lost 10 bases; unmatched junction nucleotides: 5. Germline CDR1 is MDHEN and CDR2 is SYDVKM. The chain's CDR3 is CASSPDRGAQYF. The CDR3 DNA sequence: TGTGCCAGCAGCCCGGACAGGGGAGCGCAGTATTTT.

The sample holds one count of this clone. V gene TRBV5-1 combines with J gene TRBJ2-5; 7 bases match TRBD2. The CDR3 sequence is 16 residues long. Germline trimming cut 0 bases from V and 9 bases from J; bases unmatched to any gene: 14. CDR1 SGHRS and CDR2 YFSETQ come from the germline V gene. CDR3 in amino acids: CASSLGDLAGDLAQYF. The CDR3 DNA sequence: TGCGCCAGCAGCTTGGGGGACTTGGCGGGAGATTTGGCCCAGTACTTC.

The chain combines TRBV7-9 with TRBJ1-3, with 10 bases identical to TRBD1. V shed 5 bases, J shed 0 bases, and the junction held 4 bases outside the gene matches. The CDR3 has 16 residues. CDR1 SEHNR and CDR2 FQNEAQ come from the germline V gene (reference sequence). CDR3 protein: CASSLGTGDSGNTIYF. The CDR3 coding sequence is TGTGCCAGCAGCCTGGGGACAGGGGACTCTGGAAACACCATATATTTT. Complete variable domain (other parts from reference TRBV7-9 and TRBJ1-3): DTGVSQNPRHKITKRGQNVTFRCDPISEHNRLYWYRQTLGQGPEFLTYFQNEAQLEKSRLLSDRFSAERPKGSFSTLEIQRTEQGDSAMYLCASSLGTGDSGNTIYFGEGSWLTVV.